The text below deals with one TCR beta chain. Its antigen is not known. This sample is drawn from a study of T-cell memory formation after mild COVID-19. Trimming pared 0 bases from V and 9 bases from J, leaving 16 bases between. Looked up from germline, CDR1 is SGHRS and CDR2 is YFSETQ. The CDR3 extends over 15 amino acids. General study results and limits: Day 15 to 85 contracting clones showed balanced CD4/CD8; later expanders leaned CD4+. Among contracting clones, CD4+ were mainly CM/EM and CD8+ enriched in EMRA.

One entry per CDR3 protein, called by TCRdb with MiXCR from the 5' RACE reads. The sample yields around 340,000 distinct CDR3 sequences, approximately 15% seen once. The specimen was PBMCs or a T cell subset sorted from them (not recorded which). This clonotype was sampled from a man aged 18 to 35 who had mild COVID-19 (a few samples of this study predate the infection). Cell type and time point are not known. The chain joins TRBV5-1 to TRBJ2-1, with D tentatively TRBD1 (5 bases). The CDR3: CASSLGPSGSGEQFF. CDR3 DNA sequence: TGCGCCAGCAGCTTGGGACCCTCAGGGTCCGGTGAGCAGTTCTTC.